The present T cell receptor beta chain was sequenced within a study of T cell responses to AZD1222 COVID-19 vaccine. Study conclusions and caveats: Within unmutated variant regions lay the reported targets of nearly half of spike-specific TCRs.

Repertoires were generated with immunoSEQ multiplex PCR, while TCRdb's copy carries only in-frame clones and drops some. The sample comprises around 140,000 clones, about nine tenths of which are singletons, and 20% to 25% rests with the top ten. This clone was observed a few times. Its antigen remains unidentified. Germline lookup yields CDR1 LNHNV and CDR2 YYDKDF (reference sequence). V was cut by 5 bases and J by 8 bases, with 18 bases left in between. This CDR3 is built from 14 residues. The input for sequencing was peripheral blood, taken on day 0 of AZD1222 vaccination. The chain uses TRBV15 and TRBJ1-2, with TRBD1 as a possible D gene (6 bases). The sequence derives from an adult in good health. The CDR3 loop is CATSPRITGWGYTF. The CDR3 DNA sequence: TGTGCCACCAGCCCGCGGATAACAGGGTGGGGCTACACCTTC.